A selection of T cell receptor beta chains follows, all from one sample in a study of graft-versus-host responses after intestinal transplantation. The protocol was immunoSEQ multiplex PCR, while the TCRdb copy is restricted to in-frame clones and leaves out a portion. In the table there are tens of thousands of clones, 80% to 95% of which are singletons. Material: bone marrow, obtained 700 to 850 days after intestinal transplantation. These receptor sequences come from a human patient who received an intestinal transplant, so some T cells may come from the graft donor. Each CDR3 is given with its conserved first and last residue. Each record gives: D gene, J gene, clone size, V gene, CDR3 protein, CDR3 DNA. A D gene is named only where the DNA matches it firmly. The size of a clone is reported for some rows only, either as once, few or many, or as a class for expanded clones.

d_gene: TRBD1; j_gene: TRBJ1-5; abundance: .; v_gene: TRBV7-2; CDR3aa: CASSLVWGQANQPQHF; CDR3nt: TGTGCCAGCAGCTTAGTTTGGGGACAGGCCAATCAGCCCCAGCATTTT
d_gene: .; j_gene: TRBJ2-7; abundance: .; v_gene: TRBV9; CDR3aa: CASSPEPDGTYEQYF; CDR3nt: TGTGCCAGCAGCCCCGAACCGGACGGAACCTACGAGCAGTACTTC
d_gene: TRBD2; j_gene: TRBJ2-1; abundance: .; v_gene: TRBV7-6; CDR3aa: CASSLGLAGGPHEQFF; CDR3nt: TGTGCCAGCAGCTTGGGACTAGCGGGAGGGCCCCATGAGCAGTTCTTC
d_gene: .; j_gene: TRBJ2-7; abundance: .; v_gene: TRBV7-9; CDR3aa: CASSPRIGYEQYF; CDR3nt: TGTGCCAGCAGCCCCCGAATAGGCTACGAGCAGTACTTC
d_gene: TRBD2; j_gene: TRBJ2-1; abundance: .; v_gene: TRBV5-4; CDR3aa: CASSLTTGGGNEQFF; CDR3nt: TGTGCCAGCAGCTTGACGACGGGGGGAGGAAATGAGCAGTTCTTC
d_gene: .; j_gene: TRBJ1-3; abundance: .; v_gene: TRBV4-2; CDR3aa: CASRQSSGNTIYF; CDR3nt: TGTGCCAGCAGACAAAGCTCTGGAAACACCATATATTTT
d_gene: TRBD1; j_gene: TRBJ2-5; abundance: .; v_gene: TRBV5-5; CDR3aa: CASSLDRDGWDQETQYF; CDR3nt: TGTGCCAGCAGCCTGGACAGGGACGGGTGGGACCAAGAGACCCAGTACTTC
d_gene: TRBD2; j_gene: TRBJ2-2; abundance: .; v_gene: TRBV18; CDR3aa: CASSHRSGRGTGELFF; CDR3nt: TGTGCCAGCTCACACCGAAGCGGGAGAGGAACCGGGGAGCTGTTTTTT
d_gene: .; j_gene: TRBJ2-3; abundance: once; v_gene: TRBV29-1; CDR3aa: CSVEGFLDFDTQYF; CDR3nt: TGCAGCGTTGAAGGATTCTTGGACTTTGATACGCAGTATTTT
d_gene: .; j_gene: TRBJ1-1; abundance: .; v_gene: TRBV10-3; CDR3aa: CAISESRGDRDTEAFF; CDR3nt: TGTGCCATCAGTGAGTCGAGGGGGGACCGCGACACTGAAGCTTTCTTT
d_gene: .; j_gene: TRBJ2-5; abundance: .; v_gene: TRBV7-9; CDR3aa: CASSRRGSQTQYF; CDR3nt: TGTGCCAGCAGCCGCCGGGGCTCACAGACCCAGTACTTC
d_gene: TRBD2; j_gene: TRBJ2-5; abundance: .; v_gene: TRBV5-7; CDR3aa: CASSFGASGLAEETQYF; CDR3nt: TGTGCCAGCAGCTTTGGAGCCAGCGGACTAGCAGAAGAGACCCAGTACTTC
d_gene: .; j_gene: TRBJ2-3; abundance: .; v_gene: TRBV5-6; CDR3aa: CASSLETDTQYF; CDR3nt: TGTGCCAGCAGCTTGGAGACAGATACGCAGTATTTT
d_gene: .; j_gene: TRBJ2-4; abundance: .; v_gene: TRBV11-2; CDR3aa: CASSSGTIQYF; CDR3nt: TGTGCCAGCAGCTCGGGTACCATTCAGTACTTC
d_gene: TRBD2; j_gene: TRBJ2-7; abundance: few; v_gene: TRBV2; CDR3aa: CASSEEAGGSYEQYF; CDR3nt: TGTGCCAGCAGTGAAGAAGCGGGGGGCTCCTACGAGCAGTACTTC
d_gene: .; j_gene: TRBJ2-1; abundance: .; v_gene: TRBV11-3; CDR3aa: CASSLDFGSQFF; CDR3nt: TGTGCCAGCAGCTTAGACTTCGGTAGTCAGTTCTTC
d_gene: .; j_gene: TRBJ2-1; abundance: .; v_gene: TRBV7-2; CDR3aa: CASSLGESSYNEQFF; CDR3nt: TGTGCCAGCAGCTTAGGGGAAAGCTCCTACAATGAGCAGTTCTTC
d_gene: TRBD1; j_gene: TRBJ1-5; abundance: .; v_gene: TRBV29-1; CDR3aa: CSAQTGAGQPQHF; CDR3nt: TGCAGCGCTCAGACAGGGGCGGGTCAGCCCCAGCATTTT
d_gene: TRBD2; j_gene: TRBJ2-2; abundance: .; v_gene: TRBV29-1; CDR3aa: CSVEGLVTGELFF; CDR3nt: TGCAGCGTTGAGGGACTAGTCACCGGGGAGCTGTTTTTT
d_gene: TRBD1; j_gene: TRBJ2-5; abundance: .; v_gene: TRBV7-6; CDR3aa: CASSPRDRGRETQYF; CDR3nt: TGTGCCAGCAGCCCACGGGACAGGGGGCGGGAGACCCAGTACTTC
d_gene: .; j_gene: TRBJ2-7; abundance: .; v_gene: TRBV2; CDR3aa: CASGSWTIDEQYF; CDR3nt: TGTGCCAGCGGGTCTTGGACTATAGACGAGCAGTACTTC
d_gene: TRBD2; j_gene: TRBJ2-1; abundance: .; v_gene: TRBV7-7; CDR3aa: CASSYGLAGLNEQFF; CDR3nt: TGTGCCAGCAGCTACGGACTAGCGGGCCTAAATGAGCAGTTCTTC
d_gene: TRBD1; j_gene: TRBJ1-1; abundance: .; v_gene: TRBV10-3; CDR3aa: CAISEFGTGLADGTEAFF; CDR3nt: TGTGCCATCAGTGAGTTCGGGACAGGGCTTGCGGATGGTACTGAAGCTTTCTTT
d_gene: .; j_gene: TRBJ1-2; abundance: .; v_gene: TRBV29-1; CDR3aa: CSVEDLGSPPYGYTF; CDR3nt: TGCAGCGTTGAAGATCTGGGCAGCCCGCCCTATGGCTACACCTTC
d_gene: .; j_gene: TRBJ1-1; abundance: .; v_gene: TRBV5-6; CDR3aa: CASRRTDRVNTEAFF; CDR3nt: TGTGCCAGCAGACGAACCGACCGAGTGAACACTGAAGCTTTCTTT
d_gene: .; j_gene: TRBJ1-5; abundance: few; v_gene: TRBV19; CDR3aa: CASTEVGRNQPQHF; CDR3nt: TGTGCCAGTACGGAAGTTGGGAGGAATCAGCCCCAGCATTTT
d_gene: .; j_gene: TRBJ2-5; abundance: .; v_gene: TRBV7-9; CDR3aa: CASSLQETQYF; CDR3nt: TGTGCCAGCAGCTTGCAGGAGACCCAGTACTTC